These T cell receptor beta chains were read from a single sample in a study of cytomegalovirus exposure and HLA in healthy donors. TCRdb keeps only in-frame clones here, not all; method: immunoSEQ multiplex PCR. The sample yields around 160,000 clones, roughly 79% seen once. Sequencing input: PBMCs. The receptors shown here come from a man between 18 and 35 years old in good health and CMV-seropositive. The CDR3 runs from the conserved cysteine through the conserved F or W. Each record gives: J gene, D gene, clone size, V gene, CDR3 DNA, CDR3 protein. The D gene is left open where the match is weak. Expanded clones are given a class, and other clones once, few, many or no size at all.

TRBJ2-2	TRBD2	-	TRBV2	TGTGCCAGCAGTCCGGGACTAGCGGGAGGAGGGATACCCGGGGAGCTGTTTTTT	CASSPGLAGGGIPGELFF
TRBJ1-1	-	-	TRBV4-2	TGTGCCAGCAGCCAAGAGGTGGCAGGGTACACTGAAGCTTTCTTT	CASSQEVAGYTEAFF
TRBJ2-7	-	once	TRBV21-1	TGTGCCAGCAGCAAACCGGCCGGGAACAGAATCTACGAGCAGTACTTC	CASSKPAGNRIYEQYF
TRBJ2-7	TRBD1	-	TRBV10-2	TGCGCCAGCATCGAAGAAGGACAGGGAAAATTTAACGAGCAGTACTTC	CASIEEGQGKFNEQYF
TRBJ1-1	-	-	TRBV6-5	TGTGCCAGCAGTTTGCCAGGGGAATATACTGAAGCTTTCTTT	CASSLPGEYTEAFF
TRBJ2-2	-	-	TRBV15	TGTGCCACCAGTCTGTCGAACACCGGGGAGCTGTTTTTT	CATSLSNTGELFF
TRBJ2-3	TRBD2	-	TRBV5-4	TGTGCCAGCAGCTTAGCGGGAGGGCAGGATACGCAGTATTTT	CASSLAGGQDTQYF
TRBJ2-7	-	-	TRBV11-2	TGTGCCAGCAGTTGGGACCTGCGGGGCGAGCAGTACTTC	CASSWDLRGEQYF
TRBJ1-4	-	-	TRBV12-5	TGTGCTAGTGGTTTGGTGGTGACAGGTTTTAATGAAAAACTGTTTTTT	CASGLVVTGFNEKLFF
TRBJ1-2	-	-	TRBV29-1	TGCAGCGTTGAAATGGGGGCGCGGGGCTACACCTTC	CSVEMGARGYTF
TRBJ1-1	-	-	TRBV7-9	TGTGCCAGCAGCTTACTTGGGTCAGGCACTGAAGCTTTCTTT	CASSLLGSGTEAFF
TRBJ1-5	-	once	TRBV9	TGTGCCAGCAGCGTAGATCCATCGGGGCAGCCCCAGCATTTT	CASSVDPSGQPQHF
TRBJ1-1	-	-	TRBV19	TGTGCCAGTAGTATGAGAGTGAACACTGAAGCTTTCTTT	CASSMRVNTEAFF
TRBJ1-1	-	-	TRBV7-3	TGTGCCAGCAGCTTCGGGGGGGACACTGAAGCTTTCTTT	CASSFGGDTEAFF
TRBJ2-5	TRBD2	-	TRBV28	TGTGCCAGCAGTCTAGCGGGAGGGTACCAAGAGACCCAGTACTTC	CASSLAGGYQETQYF
TRBJ2-7	TRBD2	few	TRBV6-5	TGTGCCAGCCGGCTAGCGGGAGGAAACTACGAGCAGTACTTC	CASRLAGGNYEQYF
TRBJ2-7	-	few	TRBV7-8	TGTGCCAGCAGCTTCCGACTAGAACCAAGCTCCTACGAGCAGTACTTC	CASSFRLEPSSYEQYF
TRBJ2-7	TRBD1	-	TRBV7-2	TGTGCCAGCAACGATAGGCAGGGGGCGGCCTACGAGCAGTACTTC	CASNDRQGAAYEQYF
TRBJ2-1	-	-	TRBV7-2	TGTGCCAGCGGCTCCATTTCGCGTGAGCAGTTCTTC	CASGSISREQFF
TRBJ1-5	-	-	TRBV7-9	TGTGCCAGCAGCTTAGCGGCAGGCAATCAGCCCCAGCATTTT	CASSLAAGNQPQHF
TRBJ2-1	TRBD1	-	TRBV18	TGTGCCAGCTCACCACGAGCCCAGGGGGCGAGGAATGAGCAGTTCTTC	CASSPRAQGARNEQFF
TRBJ1-3	-	-	TRBV2	TGTGCCAGCAGCTTTGGAGAGGCGCCTTCTGGAAACACCATATATTTT	CASSFGEAPSGNTIYF
TRBJ1-1	-	-	TRBV6-5	TGTGCCAGCAGTTACTCGTTGCTAGATGGCCCTGAAGCTTTCTTT	CASSYSLLDGPEAFF
TRBJ2-3	-	-	TRBV12-5	TGTGCTAGTGGTTCGAGAACAGATACGCAGTATTTT	CASGSRTDTQYF
TRBJ1-1	-	-	TRBV7-9	TGTGCCAGCAGCAAGAGTCGGGGCACTGAAGCTTTCTTT	CASSKSRGTEAFF
TRBJ1-5	-	-	TRBV19	TGTGCCAGTAGTATGGCAGGGATCTTCAATCAGCCCCAGCATTTT	CASSMAGIFNQPQHF
TRBJ2-7	-	-	TRBV7-9	TGTGCCAGCAGACCTCCGGGACACGATTCCTACGAGCAGTACTTC	CASRPPGHDSYEQYF
TRBJ2-1	-	-	TRBV5-1	TGCGCCAGCAGCGTCGGCGGGATTTACAATGAGCAGTTCTTC	CASSVGGIYNEQFF
TRBJ1-1	TRBD1	-	TRBV30	TGTGCCTGGTCAGACAGGGTGATCACTGAAGCTTTCTTT	CAWSDRVITEAFF
TRBJ2-2	TRBD2	-	TRBV19	TGTGCCAGTAGTATACGGAGCGGGACCTACACCGGGGAGCTGTTTTTT	CASSIRSGTYTGELFF
TRBJ2-1	-	medium-sized	TRBV29-1	TGCAGCGTTGAAGTCTGGGCTAGCGCGTACAATGAGCAGTTCTTC	CSVEVWASAYNEQFF
TRBJ1-2	TRBD1	-	TRBV6-5	TGTGCCAGCAGTTACGAGACAGGGGCTGGCTACACCTTC	CASSYETGAGYTF
TRBJ1-5	-	-	TRBV10-2	TGCGCCAGCAGTAAAGAGGAATGGGGCCAGCCCCAGCATTTT	CASSKEEWGQPQHF
TRBJ2-7	-	-	TRBV18	TGTGCCAGCTCCCCCTCACAATACGAGCAGTACTTC	CASSPSQYEQYF
TRBJ1-1	-	-	TRBV7-9	TGTGCCAGCAGGCCCACAGGTAACACTGAAGCTTTCTTT	CASRPTGNTEAFF
TRBJ1-4	-	-	TRBV7-9	TGTGCCAGCAGCTCTCCAGGGTTCACTAATGAAAAACTGTTTTTT	CASSSPGFTNEKLFF
TRBJ1-2	-	-	TRBV11-2	TGTGCCAGCAGCTTGGCCCTGTATGGCTACACCTTC	CASSLALYGYTF
TRBJ1-2	-	-	TRBV7-3	TGTGCCAGCAGCCAGGGCGGGGGAGGTTATGGCTACACCTTC	CASSQGGGGYGYTF
TRBJ2-7	-	-	TRBV27	TGTGCCAGCAGTTTTAAAGGGGGTGGCGAGCAGTACTTC	CASSFKGGGEQYF
TRBJ2-3	-	-	TRBV7-6	TGTGCCAGCAGCCTTGGGTGGGGAGGCACAGATACGCAGTATTTT	CASSLGWGGTDTQYF
TRBJ2-3	-	-	TRBV5-4	TGTGCCAGCAGGAGTGGGGGGGCTAGTGATACGCAGTATTTT	CASRSGGASDTQYF
TRBJ2-7	TRBD1	-	TRBV2	TGTGCCAGCAGGATGTTCACAGGGGCCACCTACGAGCAGTACTTC	CASRMFTGATYEQYF
TRBJ2-1	-	-	TRBV7-7	TGTGCTAGCAGCGCATTTGGGGCAAACAATGAGCAGTTCTTC	CASSAFGANNEQFF
TRBJ1-3	TRBD1	-	TRBV11-2	TGTGCCAGCAGCTTAGACCCGACAGGGTATGGATCTGGAAACACCATATATTTT	CASSLDPTGYGSGNTIYF
TRBJ1-4	-	-	TRBV4-1	TGCGCCAGCAGCCAAATAGACAGTTACCTCACTGCAACTAATGAAAAACTGTTTTTT	CASSQIDSYLTATNEKLFF
TRBJ1-1	TRBD1	-	TRBV2	TGTGCCAGCAGTGATGGGACAGGGGTCGAAGCTTTCTTT	CASSDGTGVEAFF
TRBJ2-1	-	-	TRBV5-6	TGTGCCAGCAGCTTGGAACTAGACCAAAATGAGCAGTTCTTC	CASSLELDQNEQFF